Presented here are 16 T cell receptor beta chains from one specimen sequenced in a study of blood T cell repertoires in COVID-19. TCRdb's table, derived via immunoSEQ multiplex PCR, lists solely in-frame clones and lacks some. This sample yields around 170,000 clones, of which around three quarters are seen a single time; about 6.8% belongs to the top ten. Sequenced: peripheral blood. Receptor source: a man aged 65-85 years with active or convalescent COVID-19.

The rearrangement links TRBV2 to TRBJ2-1, with a tentative D call TRBD1 (5 bases). The germline gives CDR1 SNHLY, CDR2 FYNNEI. Trimming took 7 bases from V and 0 from J, leaving 13 bases between them. The CDR3 runs to 15 residues. CDR3 in DNA: TGTGCCAGCACCATGGACACTAACTCCTACAATGAGCAGTTCTTC. Protein sequence: CASTMDTNSYNEQFF.

The V gene is TRBV3-1 (or the pseudogene TRBV3-2), the J gene TRBJ2-5; TRBD2 matches at 9 bases. CDR1 LGHDT and CDR2 YNNKEL come from the germline V gene (reference sequence). Trimming cost V 3 bases and J 4 bases; bases outside gene matches: 9. The CDR3 is 16 amino acids. In DNA form, the CDR3 reads TGTGCCAGCAGCCAGCGGGGGGGCAGGGTTACAGAGACCCAGTACTTC. It encodes CASSQRGGRVTETQYF.

The chain carries TRBV19 and TRBJ1-5, with 7 nucleotides matching TRBD1. CDR1 is LNHDA and CDR2 is SQIVND in the germline V gene (reference sequence). The J segment lost 4 bases and the V segment lost 0 bases, leaving 6 bases of the junction unmatched. The CDR3 loop spans 16 amino acids. The CDR3 sequence: CASSIDRRQGNQPQHF. CDR3 coding DNA: TGTGCCAGTAGTATAGATCGCAGACAGGGTAATCAGCCCCAGCATTTT.

V and J are TRBV10-2 and TRBJ2-7; maybe TRBD1 (7 bases). There are 13 residues in the CDR3. V was pared by 6 bases and J by 2 bases, with 11 bases between. Germline V gives CDR1 WSHSY, CDR2 SAAADI. CDR3 sequence (DNA): TGCGCCAGCAGGGAGGGACAGACCTACGAGCAGTACTTC. Residues: CASREGQTYEQYF.

This chain joins TRBV12-5 and TRBJ1-1; TRBD1 matches at 7 bases. The ends lost 1 base at V and 0 bases at J; junction bases unmatched: 5. The CDR3 sequence is 16 residues long. The germline V gene has CDR1 LGHNT and CDR2 FRNRAP. The CDR3 DNA sequence: TGTGCTAGTGGTTTGGCTCCAGGGGGGATGAACACTGAAGCTTTCTTT. Protein sequence: CASGLAPGGMNTEAFF.

V and J are TRBV7-2 and TRBJ2-1; 7 positions match TRBD2. J was trimmed by 9 bases and V by 5 bases; bases with no gene match: 22. This CDR3 contains 18 residues. Germline loops: CDR1 SGHTA, CDR2 FQGNSA. CDR3 in amino acids: CASSPHGGGPNQNGEQFF. The CDR3 nucleotides are TGTGCCAGCAGCCCCCATGGGGGGGGACCCAACCAAAATGGTGAGCAGTTCTTC.

The J gene is TRBJ1-6, the V gene TRBV12-3 or TRBV12-4; TRBD1 is a possible D gene (5 bases). This CDR3 has 13 residues. V was pared by 2 bases and J by 7 bases, with 6 bases between. The CDR3 DNA sequence: TGTGCCAGCAGTTTAACAGGCAATTCACCCCTCCACTTT. Translation: CASSLTGNSPLHF.

In its sample, this clone was seen a few times. V usage is TRBV15 and J usage is TRBJ2-5, with TRBD2 as a possible D gene (6 bases). The CDR3 loop spans 15 amino acids. Trimming stripped 3 bases from V and 1 base from J, with 12 bases between. The germline V gene has CDR1 LNHNV and CDR2 YYDKDF (reference sequence). DNA for the CDR3: TGTGCCACCAGCAGCCACCGGGACTTCCAAGAGACCCAGTACTTC. It is translated as CATSSHRDFQETQYF.

This clone was counted only a few times. The rearrangement joins TRBV2 to TRBJ1-2; 8 nucleotides line up with TRBD1. CDR3 length: 12 amino acids. The trim removed 6 bases at V and 8 bases at J, leaving 5 bases unmatched. CDR1 SNHLY and CDR2 FYNNEI come from the germline V gene. The CDR3 DNA sequence: TGTGCCAGCAGGGGGACAGGCTGGGGCTACACCTTC. It yields the protein CASRGTGWGYTF.

The rearrangement links TRBV6-2 or TRBV6-3 to TRBJ2-5; 7 bases agree with TRBD1. V gave up 2 bases and J gave up 9 bases; unmatched junction bases: 6. Germline V gene data show CDR1 as MNHEY and CDR2 as SVGEGT. The CDR3 spans 13 residues. In nucleotides, the CDR3 is TGTGCCAGCAGTTACCGACTACAGGGGCCCCAGTACTTC. It is translated as CASSYRLQGPQYF.

This clone was counted only a few times. The rearrangement joins TRBV5-1 to TRBJ1-6; weak D call: TRBD1 (5 bases). The V gene lost 0 bases and the J gene lost 8 bases, with 6 bases spanning the gap. The CDR3 is made up of 13 amino acids. The germline V gene encodes CDR1 SGHRS and CDR2 YFSETQ. In nucleotides, the CDR3 is TGCGCCAGCAGCTTGGCGGGGGATTCACCCCTCCACTTT. Its translation is CASSLAGDSPLHF. The full variable domain, its missing parts supplied by reference TRBV5-1 and TRBJ1-6, is KAGVTQTPRYLIKTRGQQVTLSCSPISGHRSVSWYQQTPGQGLQFLFEYFSETQRNKGNFPGRFSGRQFSNSRSEMNVSTLELGDSALYLCASSLAGDSPLHFGNGTRLTVT.

A note on this clone: The junction shows a germline mismatch at one end, possibly a read error. V and J are TRBV3-1 (or the pseudogene TRBV3-2) and TRBJ2-1; 8 nucleotides agree with TRBD2. Per germline, CDR1 LGHDT and CDR2 YNNKEL (reference sequence). This CDR3 comprises 16 residues. CDR3 protein: CASSLLRTSSFNEQFF. For the CDR3, the DNA is TGTGCCAGCAGCCTCCTGCGGACTAGCTCCTTCAATGAGCAGTTCTTC.

V and J are TRBV5-1 and TRBJ1-1; D may be TRBD1 (5 bases). CDR1 and CDR2 (germline): SGHRS, YFSETQ. Trimming removed 3 bases at V and 6 bases at J, with 21 bases between. The CDR3 totals 16 residues. The CDR3 protein is CASSSNPTDARAEAFF. In DNA, the CDR3 is TGCGCCAGCAGCTCGAACCCGACAGACGCTCGAGCTGAAGCTTTCTTT.

V gene TRBV29-1 combines with J gene TRBJ2-3; a weak D match, TRBD2 (6 bases). V lost 4 bases, J lost 6 bases, and 20 bases lay in between. The germline gives CDR1 SQVTM, CDR2 ANQGSEA. This CDR3 is 15 amino acids long. This chain's CDR3 is CSVARRPESGDTQYF. The CDR3 nucleotides read TGCAGCGTTGCGCGCCGTCCGGAAAGCGGGGATACGCAGTATTTT.

The gene calls are TRBV7-2 and TRBJ2-7; 10 nucleotides line up with TRBD2. Trimming removed 7 bases from V and 3 bases from J; junction bases left unmatched: 9. Germline V gene sequence: CDR1 SGHTA, CDR2 FQGNSA. CDR3 size: 15 residues. This chain's CDR3 is CASTPPSGSIYEQYF. The CDR3 DNA is TGTGCCAGCACCCCCCCTAGCGGGAGCATCTACGAGCAGTACTTC.

The V call is TRBV19, the J call TRBJ2-6; D perhaps matches TRBD2 (5 bases). The germline V and J ends were trimmed by 8 bases and 0 bases, with 14 bases remaining between them. This CDR3 region has 16 residues. Germline V gene sequence: CDR1 LNHDA, CDR2 SQIVND (reference sequence). The CDR3 sequence: CASESGISSGANVLTF. The CDR3 region has the DNA TGTGCCAGTGAATCCGGGATCAGCTCTGGGGCCAACGTCCTGACTTTC.